This T cell receptor beta chain was obtained from a study of human T cells and chemical hapten exposure. Study background: From small differences in pooled library volume came most of the variation in per-sample TCR yields.

The time point is: pre-sensitization, week 0. Treatment given: therapeutic diphenylcyclopropenone sensitization with weekly scalp DPC. Via MiXCR, TCRdb re-called the RACE reads, giving one row per CDR3 protein. The table lists around 350,000 distinct CDR3 sequences, around 5.5% of them singletons. This clonotype was counted between two and nine times. Germline assignment: CDR1 SGHTA and CDR2 FQGNSA. Trimming pared 2 bases from V and 3 bases from J, leaving 12 bases between. This CDR3 is built from 15 residues. Source: whole blood, taken in connection with sensitization to the hapten diphenylcyclopropenone (DPC). This sequence joins TRBV7-2 and TRBJ2-3; maybe TRBD1 (5 bases). This clonotype originated in a woman between 18 and 29 years old with alopecia areata. Some clones in this sample may be carry-over from other donors' samples. CDR3 amino acids: CASSLRQPLTDTQYF. The CDR3 DNA is TGTGCCAGCAGCTTAAGACAGCCCTTGACAGATACGCAGTATTTT.